This TCR beta chain is from a study of a mutant IDH1 vaccine in newly diagnosed glioma. Looking at the study overall: Treated patients, averaging around 40 years, were approximately 60% male and approximately 38% female. Before enrollment, patients got radiotherapy alone, temozolomide alone, or mostly the combination.

With respect to this clone: Its antigen is not identified.

The study, taken as a whole, reports: Whatever changes occurred in top peripheral T cell clonotypes seemed unrelated to pseudoprogression.

Time point here: week 11, during vaccination. What each vaccine dose contained was 300 ug of mutant IDH1 20-mer peptide, accompanied by topical imiquimod. New IDH1-mutant, ATRX-lost WHO grade 3 or 4 astrocytomas occurred in donors. TCRdb keeps only in-frame clones here, not all; method: immunoSEQ multiplex PCR. Altogether roughly 120,000 clones are present, around three quarters being singletons, with the ten largest covering 5% to 6%. This CDR3 spans 15 amino acids. Germline V CDR1 and CDR2: SEHNR, FQNEAQ (reference sequence). V was clipped by 1 base and J by 5 bases, with 14 bases between them. The gene calls are TRBV7-9 and TRBJ2-5; D might be TRBD2 (7 bases). The TCR originated in a man aged 35 to 55 with glioma. This specimen was PBMCs, taken from a glioma patient whose treatment included an IDH1 peptide vaccine. The CDR3 region is CASSLGGRGAETQYF. The CDR3 region has the DNA TGTGCCAGCAGCTTAGGAGGTCGGGGGGCGGAGACCCAGTACTTC.